These 8 T cell receptor beta chains were sequenced from one sample in a study of blood T cell repertoires in COVID-19. Some clones are missing from TCRdb's copy, which holds only in-frame ones; the method was immunoSEQ multiplex PCR. The sample yields a few hundred thousand clones, more than 75% seen once. The sequencing input was peripheral blood. The receptors stem from a human donor in a cohort sampled during active COVID-19.

The sample holds a few counts of this clone. The chain combines TRBV5-1 with TRBJ2-1; weak D call: TRBD2 (6 bases). Trimming took 4 bases from V and 12 from J, leaving 17 bases between them. CDR1 and CDR2 (germline): SGHRS, YFSETQ. There are 13 residues in the CDR3. CDR3 sequence reads: CASSAGGIAAQFF. The DNA of the CDR3 is TGCGCCAGCAGCGCTGGGGGGATAGCGGCGCAGTTCTTC.

This clone came up a few times. This chain connects TRBV18 to TRBJ1-3; D gene uncertain. V lost 2 bases and J 0 bases, leaving 8 bases between the germline ends. Germline V gives CDR1 KGHSH, CDR2 LQKENI. The CDR3 is made up of 15 amino acids. The CDR3: CASSPWRPSGNTIYF. CDR3 coding DNA: TGTGCCAGCTCACCATGGCGGCCCTCTGGAAACACCATATATTTT.

The chain carries TRBV6-1 and TRBJ2-3; 11 bases match TRBD2. The V segment lost 4 bases and the J segment 2 bases; nucleotides outside the gene matches: 8. There are 17 residues in the CDR3. Looked up from germline, CDR1 is MNHNS and CDR2 is SASEGT. This CDR3 is CASSGTSGLLVTDTQYF. CDR3 nucleotide sequence: TGTGCCAGCAGTGGGACTAGCGGGCTACTTGTCACAGATACGCAGTATTTT.

V and J are TRBV10-3 and TRBJ2-7; weak D call: TRBD2 (6 bases). Trimming left V 0 bases short and J 6 bases short, with 12 bases between. The germline gives CDR1 ENHRY, CDR2 SYGVKD. The length of the CDR3 is 14 residues. As DNA, the CDR3 is TGTGCCATCAGTGAGTCGGGACCCGGGGGCGAGCAGTACTTC. Translation gives CAISESGPGGEQYF.

The chain combines TRBV30 with TRBJ1-2; D unresolved. CDR1 and CDR2 (germline): GTSNPN, SVGIG (reference sequence). Trimming removed 4 bases at V and 11 bases at J, with 20 bases between. This CDR3 has 13 amino acids. The CDR3 region is CAWTHPPGVRYTF. In DNA form, the CDR3 reads TGTGCCTGGACCCACCCCCCCGGAGTTCGGTACACCTTC.

The table lists this clone with many counts. V is TRBV7-2 and J is TRBJ1-5; the D is unclear. Trimming pared 0 bases from V and 6 bases from J, leaving 12 bases between. CDR3 size: 15 residues. Germline loops: CDR1 SGHTA, CDR2 FQGNSA. The CDR3 DNA reads as TGTGCCAGCAGCTTAGCGTGGCAGGCGGGTCAGCCCCAGCATTTT. Amino acids: CASSLAWQAGQPQHF.

This chain uses TRBV29-1 with TRBJ1-1, with a possible D match to TRBD1 (6 bases). The germline V gene encodes CDR1 SQVTM and CDR2 ANQGSEA. This CDR3 is built from 13 residues. The V end was cut by 7 bases, the J end by 4 bases, with 16 bases between. The CDR3 loop reads CSALSRGGTEAFF. The DNA for the CDR3 is TGCAGCGCCCTATCGCGAGGGGGCACTGAAGCTTTCTTT.

This chain's CDR3 is CASSLESGFRSPLHF. CDR3 coding DNA: TGTGCCAGCAGCTTAGAATCGGGATTCCGGTCACCCCTCCACTTT. The chain uses TRBV11-2 and TRBJ1-6; D is undetermined. V shed 0 bases and J shed 10 bases, with 13 bases lying between them. The CDR3 covers 15 residues. CDR1 SGHAT and CDR2 FQNNGV come from the germline V gene.